This TCR beta chain comes out of a study of blood T cell repertoires in COVID-19. Study-wide background: Acute and convalescent COVID-19 samples came from the United States, Italy and Spain.

As originally analysed: Amplification with reference gene primers provided the estimates of nucleated cell counts. Profiled with immunoSEQ multiplex PCR; TCRdb holds only in-frame clones, not every one. V, J and clone size are those of that table, while D and trimming were read from the DNA. The sample holds under 150,000 clones, 84% seen once. The length of the CDR3 is 11 residues. Trimming cost V 6 bases and J 12 bases, with 12 bases left between them. Material for sequencing was PBMCs or T cells enriched from blood (not recorded which). The chain carries TRBV12-3 or TRBV12-4 and TRBJ2-1; D possibly corresponds to TRBD2 (6 bases). This clonotype was obtained from a woman in her forties or fifties who had been exposed to COVID-19. CDR3: CASSTTSRQFF. CDR3 coding DNA: TGTGCCAGCAGCACGACTAGTCGGCAGTTCTTC.